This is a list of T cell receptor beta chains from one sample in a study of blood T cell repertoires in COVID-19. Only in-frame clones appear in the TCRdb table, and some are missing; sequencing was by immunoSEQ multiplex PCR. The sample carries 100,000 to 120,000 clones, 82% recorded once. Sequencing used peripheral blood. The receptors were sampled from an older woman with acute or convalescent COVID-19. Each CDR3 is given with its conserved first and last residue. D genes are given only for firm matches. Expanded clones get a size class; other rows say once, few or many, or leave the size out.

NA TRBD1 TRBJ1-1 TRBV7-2 CASSLRQGYKNTEAFF TGTGCCAGCAGCTTACGACAGGGGTATAAAAACACTGAAGCTTTCTTT
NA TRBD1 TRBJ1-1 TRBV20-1 CSASRGQRVAEAFF TGCAGTGCTAGTAGGGGACAGAGGGTGGCTGAAGCTTTCTTT
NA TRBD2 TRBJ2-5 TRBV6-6 CASSRKTPSGGGQETQYF TGTGCCAGCAGTCGCAAGACCCCTAGCGGGGGGGGACAAGAGACCCAGTACTTC
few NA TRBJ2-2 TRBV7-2 CASSSYTGELFF TGTGCCAGCAGCTCGTACACCGGGGAGCTGTTTTTT
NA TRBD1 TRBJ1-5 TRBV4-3 CASSLWTGGNQPQHF TGCGCCAGCAGCCTTTGGACAGGGGGTAATCAGCCCCAGCATTTT
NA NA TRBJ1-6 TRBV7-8 CASSINRSSYNSPLHF TGTGCCAGCAGTATCAACAGGAGCTCCTATAATTCACCCCTCCACTTT
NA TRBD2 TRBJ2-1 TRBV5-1 CASSRQGLAGGQSYNEQFF TGCGCCAGCAGCCGCCAGGGACTAGCGGGGGGGCAATCCTACAATGAGCAGTTCTTC
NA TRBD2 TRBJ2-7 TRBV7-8 CASRRTSGEAYEQYF TGTGCCAGCAGGCGAACTAGCGGGGAAGCCTACGAGCAGTACTTC
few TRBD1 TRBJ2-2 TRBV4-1 CASSHPKGQYTGELFF TGCGCCAGCAGCCATCCCAAGGGACAGTACACCGGGGAGCTGTTTTTT
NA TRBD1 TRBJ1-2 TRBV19 CASSIQGARGYGYTF TGTGCCAGTAGTATACAGGGGGCGCGGGGCTATGGCTACACCTTC
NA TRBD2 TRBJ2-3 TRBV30 CAWRPTSGFTDTQYF TGTGCCTGGAGACCGACTAGCGGCTTCACAGATACGCAGTATTTT
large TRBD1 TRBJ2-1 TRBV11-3 CASSLRSVTGGLDEQFF TGTGCCAGCAGCTTAAGAAGTGTGACAGGGGGGTTGGATGAGCAGTTCTTC
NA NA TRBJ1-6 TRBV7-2 CASSLPTVPLHF TGTGCCAGCAGCTTACCGACAGTCCCCCTCCACTTT
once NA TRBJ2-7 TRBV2 CASSEQLFTYEQYF TGTGCCAGCAGTGAACAACTCTTCACCTACGAGCAGTACTTC
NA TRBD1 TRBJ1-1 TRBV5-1 CASSIHRGDTEAFF TGCGCCAGCAGCATTCACAGGGGGGACACTGAAGCTTTCTTT
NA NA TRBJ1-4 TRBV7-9 CASSHWGGVSTNEKLFF TGTGCCAGCAGCCACTGGGGGGGCGTGTCCACTAATGAAAAACTGTTTTTT
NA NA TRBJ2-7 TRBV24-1 CATSDSHTGPPYEQYF TGTGCCACCAGTGATTCACACACAGGGCCCCCCTACGAGCAGTACTTC
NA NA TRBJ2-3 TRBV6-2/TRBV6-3 CASSYPASGTQYF TGTGCCAGCAGTTACCCGGCTTCGGGTACGCAGTATTTT
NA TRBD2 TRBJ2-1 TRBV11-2 CASSLLAGGPSHEQFF TGTGCCAGCAGCCTGTTAGCGGGGGGGCCGTCCCATGAGCAGTTCTTC
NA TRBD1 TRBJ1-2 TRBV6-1 CASSEEGTGAYYGYTF TGTGCCAGCAGTGAGGAGGGGACAGGGGCGTACTATGGCTACACCTTC
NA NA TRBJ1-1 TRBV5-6 CASSLRGAGTEAFF TGTGCCAGCAGCTTGCGCGGGGCGGGCACTGAAGCTTTCTTT
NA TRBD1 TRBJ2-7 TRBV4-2 CASSQDRRQGPSYEQYF TGTGCCAGCAGCCAAGATCGAAGACAGGGTCCCTCCTACGAGCAGTACTTC
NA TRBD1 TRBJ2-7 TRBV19 CASSPRTGGTEQYF TGTGCCAGTAGTCCTCGGACAGGGGGCACCGAGCAGTACTTC
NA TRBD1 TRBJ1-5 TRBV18 CASSEGQGHNQPQHF TGTGCCAGCTCCGAGGGACAGGGGCACAATCAGCCCCAGCATTTT
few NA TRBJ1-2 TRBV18 CASSPTATGYGYTF TGTGCCAGCTCACCTACCGCGACTGGCTATGGCTACACCTTC
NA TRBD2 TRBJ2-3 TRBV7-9 CASSLGLAGGNTDTQYF TGTGCCAGCAGCTTGGGACTAGCGGGGGGGAACACAGATACGCAGTATTTT
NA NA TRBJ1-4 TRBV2 CASRESGALYEKLFF TGTGCCAGCAGGGAGTCAGGGGCACTTTATGAAAAACTGTTTTTT
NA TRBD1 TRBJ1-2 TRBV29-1 CSVWLEQGLAYGYTF TGCAGCGTATGGCTCGAACAGGGGCTTGCCTATGGCTACACCTTC